These 27 T cell receptor beta chains came from one sample sequenced in a study of a mutant IDH1 vaccine in newly diagnosed glioma. Indicated time point: week 5, during vaccination. The vaccine gave 300 ug of a 20-mer mutant IDH1 peptide subcutaneously per dose. Produced via immunoSEQ multiplex PCR; TCRdb's table is partial and in-frame only. Of about 38,000 clones in the sample, roughly 76% were seen once. Their target antigens are unknown. This material consisted of PBMCs, taken from a glioma patient whose treatment included an IDH1 peptide vaccine. The receptor source for this set is a man aged 50-59 years with glioma.

V usage is TRBV2 and J usage is TRBJ1-1; D is perhaps TRBD1 (5 bases). The CDR3 length is 12 residues. The germline gives CDR1 SNHLY, CDR2 FYNNEI. V was shortened by 9 bases and J by 1 base, with 9 bases between the two germline ends. The CDR3, as DNA: TGTGCCAGTATGACAGCGAACACTGAAGCTTTCTTT. Its protein is CASMTANTEAFF.

V is TRBV7-9 and J is TRBJ1-4; 7 bases match TRBD1. The CDR3 spans 15 residues. With 5 bases clipped from V and 4 bases from J, the junction kept 7 bases outside the gene matches. Germline-derived CDR1 and CDR2 are SEHNR and FQNEAQ (reference sequence). DNA for the CDR3: TGTGCCAGCAGCCAGGGGACAGCTTTTAATGAAAAACTGTTTTTT. Encoded protein: CASSQGTAFNEKLFF.

This clone appeared a single time. The chain has TRBV7-7 and TRBJ2-2; possible D gene TRBD1, 6 bases. The CDR3 covers 17 residues. V lost 4 bases and J 6 bases, leaving 21 bases between the germline ends. Germline assignment: CDR1 SSHAT and CDR2 FNYEAQ (reference sequence). The CDR3 sequence is CASSWPKRDRKPGELFF. The CDR3 bases are TGTGCCAGCAGCTGGCCTAAGCGAGACAGGAAGCCCGGGGAGCTGTTTTTT.

The V call is TRBV6-1, the J call TRBJ1-5; D is ambiguous. Germline CDR1 MNHNS, CDR2 SASEGT. Trimming removed 8 bases at V and 6 bases at J, with 14 bases between. The CDR3 has 13 residues. CDR3 loop: CASHIQRGQPQHF. CDR3 bases: TGTGCCAGCCATATACAGCGAGGTCAGCCCCAGCATTTT.

The chain employs TRBV7-2 and TRBJ1-1; 7 nucleotides match TRBD1. J lost 0 bases, V lost 5 bases, and 6 bases had no gene match. In germline, CDR1 is SGHTA, CDR2 FQGNSA. The CDR3 is made up of 15 amino acids. CDR3 sequence: CASSPRTGLNTEAFF. The CDR3 DNA follows: TGTGCCAGCAGCCCCAGGACAGGCCTGAACACTGAAGCTTTCTTT.

This chain uses TRBV7-9 with TRBJ2-1; 7 bases line up with TRBD2. The V segment lost 2 bases and the J segment 4 bases; nucleotides outside the gene matches: 2. Germline loops: CDR1 SEHNR, CDR2 FQNEAQ (reference sequence). The CDR3 contains 14 residues. The CDR3 reads CASSLPAGYNEQFF. The CDR3 bases are TGTGCCAGCAGCTTACCAGCGGGGTACAATGAGCAGTTCTTC.

The chain couples TRBV30 to TRBJ2-3; D call uncertain. The CDR3 is 14 residues long. The germline V and J ends were trimmed by 0 bases and 4 bases, with 11 bases remaining between them. Germline V lookup: CDR1 GTSNPN, CDR2 SVGIG (reference sequence). DNA of the CDR3: TGTGCCTGGAGTGTGGTTGGGGTCCCAGATACGCAGTATTTT. Residues: CAWSVVGVPDTQYF.

The genes are TRBV2 and TRBJ2-3, with TRBD1 as a possible D gene (5 bases). The CDR3 has 13 residues. V was trimmed by 4 bases and J by 2 bases, leaving 7 bases between them. The V gene's germline CDR1 is SNHLY and CDR2 FYNNEI. Here the CDR3 reads CASSGQPTDTQYF. DNA for the CDR3: TGTGCCAGCAGTGGACAGCCCACAGATACGCAGTATTTT.

CDR3 protein: CASSVDTSGNTIYF. DNA of the CDR3: TGTGCCAGCAGCGTAGATACTTCTGGAAACACCATATATTTT. The V and J genes are TRBV9 and TRBJ1-3; D is unresolved. In germline, CDR1 is SGDLS, CDR2 YYNGEE. Trimming took 0 bases from V and 1 from J, leaving 5 bases between them. CDR3 length: 14 amino acids.

V and J are TRBV4-2 and TRBJ2-7; 8 bases are a match to TRBD1. From germline, CDR1 is LGHNA and CDR2 YNFKEQ. J lost 5 bases, V lost 4 bases, and 25 bases had no gene match. CDR3 size: 20 residues. DNA of the CDR3: TGTGCCAGCAGCCGGACAGGGTCCAGCGGGTGGATAAGGAAGTCCCACGAGCAGTACTTC. Translation gives CASSRTGSSGWIRKSHEQYF.

The chain carries TRBV7-2 and TRBJ1-2, with unresolved D. CDR1 and CDR2 (germline): SGHTA, FQGNSA. Trimming stripped 5 bases from V and 0 bases from J, with 13 bases between. The CDR3 totals 15 residues. CDR3 sequence: CASSTRTDANYGYTF. In DNA form, the CDR3 reads TGTGCCAGCAGCACAAGGACGGACGCTAACTATGGCTACACCTTC.

This clone showed up just once. The chain has TRBV10-3 and TRBJ2-5; D assignment may be TRBD1 or TRBD2 (6 bases each). V was shortened by 4 bases and J by 5 bases, with 8 bases between the two germline ends. CDR3 length equals 12 residues. Germline V gives CDR1 ENHRY, CDR2 SYGVKD. CDR3 DNA: TGTGCCATCAGTGGAGGGGGGGAGACCCAGTACTTC. Protein sequence: CAISGGGETQYF.

The CDR3 protein is CASSWAGGNTEAFF. In nucleotides, the CDR3 is TGCGCCAGCAGCTGGGCCGGGGGGAACACTGAAGCTTTCTTT. The rearrangement uses TRBV5-1 and TRBJ1-1, with a tentative D call TRBD1 (5 bases). The CDR3 loop spans 14 amino acids. The germline CDR1 and CDR2 sequences are SGHRS and YFSETQ. The V gene lost 3 bases and the J gene lost 1 base, with 10 bases spanning the gap. Full variable domain (rest looked up from reference TRBV5-1 and TRBJ1-1): KAGVTQTPRYLIKTRGQQVTLSCSPISGHRSVSWYQQTPGQGLQFLFEYFSETQRNKGNFPGRFSGRQFSNSRSEMNVSTLELGDSALYLCASSWAGGNTEAFFGQGTRLTVV.

V gene TRBV4-3 combines with J gene TRBJ2-1, with D maybe TRBD2 (5 bases). The germline V gene has CDR1 LGHNA and CDR2 YSLEER. The CDR3 contains 16 residues. With 0 bases removed from V and 5 bases from J, the gap between germline ends came to 14 bases. The CDR3 DNA reads as TGCGCCAGCAGCCAAGACGGCCTAGCTCGGAACAATGAGCAGTTCTTC. Translated: CASSQDGLARNNEQFF.

The rearrangement uses TRBV5-1 and TRBJ1-1, with D maybe TRBD1 (5 bases). Looked up from germline, CDR1 is SGHRS and CDR2 is YFSETQ. Deletions cut 4 bases from V and 1 base from J, with 11 bases between. CDR3 length equals 14 residues. DNA for the CDR3: TGCGCCAGCAGCGGTCCTGGGGGGAACACTGAAGCTTTCTTT. As protein: CASSGPGGNTEAFF.

The chain joins TRBV7-8 to TRBJ2-2; weak D call: TRBD1 (5 bases). The CDR3 contains 14 residues. The germline V gene encodes CDR1 SGHVS and CDR2 FQNEAQ. V lost 5 bases and J lost 7, with 14 bases in between. In nucleotides, the CDR3 is TGTGCCAGCAGCCGCAGGGATCTAAACGGGGAGCTGTTTTTT. This translates into CASSRRDLNGELFF.

This clone occurred once. V usage is TRBV5-1 and J usage is TRBJ2-2, with a tentative D call TRBD1 (5 bases). There are 14 residues in the CDR3. Germline loops: CDR1 SGHRS, CDR2 YFSETQ. The germline V and J ends were trimmed by 2 bases and 7 bases, with 12 bases remaining between them. CDR3 DNA sequence: TGCGCCAGCAGCTTCACGACAGTGGGCGGGGAGCTGTTTTTT. Protein: CASSFTTVGGELFF.

In this sample, this clone turned up a few times. The chain combines TRBV6-1 with TRBJ1-1; D gene unclear. V gave up 3 bases and J gave up 7 bases, with 6 bases separating them. The CDR3 is 11 amino acids. Germline assignment: CDR1 MNHNS and CDR2 SASEGT. Here the CDR3 DNA reads TGTGCCAGCAGTGATATCCTTGAAGCTTTCTTT. Its translation is CASSDILEAFF.

The genes are TRBV11-2 and TRBJ2-7, with D tentatively TRBD2 (5 bases). The CDR3 sequence is 15 residues long. Trimming left V 0 bases short and J 0 bases short, with 9 bases between. CDR1 is SGHAT, CDR2 FQNNGV, per germline. In DNA, the CDR3 is TGTGCCAGCAGCTTAGAAAGCGGTAGCTCCTACGAGCAGTACTTC. This encodes CASSLESGSSYEQYF.

V gene TRBV10-3 combines with J gene TRBJ2-7, with D unclear. V was trimmed by 5 bases and J by 3 bases, leaving 11 bases between them. The CDR3 is 13 residues long. Germline CDR1 and CDR2: ENHRY and SYGVKD. In DNA form, the CDR3 reads TGTGCCATCAGTTTGGACCAAAACTACGAGCAGTACTTC. Protein sequence: CAISLDQNYEQYF.

V usage is TRBV28 and J usage is TRBJ2-7, with 11 bases aligning to TRBD2. The CDR3 sequence is 14 residues long. Germline V lookup: CDR1 MDHEN, CDR2 SYDVKM. V dropped 6 bases and J dropped 3; count of bases not matched to a gene: 4. The CDR3 DNA is TGTGCCAGCAGCATAGCGGGAGGGGGCTACGAGCAGTACTTC. It is translated as CASSIAGGGYEQYF.

The gene calls are TRBV15 and TRBJ2-3; a possible D gene is TRBD1 (6 bases). V gave up 0 bases and J gave up 4 bases, with 14 bases separating them. The CDR3 covers 16 residues. Germline CDR1 reads LNHNV; CDR2 reads YYDKDF (reference sequence). CDR3 in amino acids: CATSRERGGQSDTQYF. The CDR3 bases are TGTGCCACCAGCAGAGAAAGGGGCGGACAGTCAGATACGCAGTATTTT.

A single count supports this clone. The chain links TRBV7-9 to TRBJ2-5; D is ambiguous. Germline CDR1 is SEHNR and CDR2 is FQNEAQ (reference sequence). The CDR3 is 15 amino acids. Trimming took off 1 base at V and 2 bases at J, with 11 bases between the two ends. This CDR3 reads CASSLDSVLQETQYF. CDR3 sequence (DNA): TGTGCCAGCAGCTTAGATTCGGTCCTACAAGAGACCCAGTACTTC.

The CDR3 DNA reads TGTGCCAGCAGCGACGGAGGGCATACGCAGTATTTT. Translating it yields CASSDGGHTQYF. J is TRBJ2-3 and V is TRBV6-5; possibly TRBD2 for D (6 bases). Germline V gene sequence: CDR1 MNHEY, CDR2 SVGAGI. The CDR3 is 12 amino acids. V was clipped by 6 bases and J by 7 bases, with 11 bases between them.

V gene TRBV11-2 combines with J gene TRBJ1-2; D is perhaps TRBD1 (6 bases). Germline V gene lookup returns CDR1 SGHAT and CDR2 FQNNGV. The CDR3 covers 15 residues. Trimming shortened V by 1 base and J by 3 bases, and 12 bases separated the two germline ends. This chain's CDR3 is CASSLVPGEDYGYTF. The CDR3 bases are TGTGCCAGCAGCTTAGTTCCAGGGGAGGACTATGGCTACACCTTC.

Here the CDR3 DNA reads TGTGCCAGCAGCTCAGTATGGTCAGGGACTAATGAAAAACTGTTTTTT. Translation: CASSSVWSGTNEKLFF. The chain has TRBV7-9 and TRBJ1-4; TRBD1 is a possible D gene (5 bases). CDR3 length: 16 amino acids. The germline gives CDR1 SEHNR, CDR2 FQNEAQ (reference sequence). With 4 bases removed from V and 2 bases from J, the gap between germline ends came to 14 bases.

The V call is TRBV4-1, the J call TRBJ2-5, with D hard to call. Germline V gene lookup returns CDR1 MGHRA and CDR2 YSYEKL. This CDR3 contains 13 residues. The V gene lost 1 base and the J gene lost 4 bases, with 7 bases spanning the gap. The CDR3 loop reads CASSQVGSETQYF. DNA for the CDR3: TGCGCCAGCAGCCAAGTTGGGTCAGAGACCCAGTACTTC.